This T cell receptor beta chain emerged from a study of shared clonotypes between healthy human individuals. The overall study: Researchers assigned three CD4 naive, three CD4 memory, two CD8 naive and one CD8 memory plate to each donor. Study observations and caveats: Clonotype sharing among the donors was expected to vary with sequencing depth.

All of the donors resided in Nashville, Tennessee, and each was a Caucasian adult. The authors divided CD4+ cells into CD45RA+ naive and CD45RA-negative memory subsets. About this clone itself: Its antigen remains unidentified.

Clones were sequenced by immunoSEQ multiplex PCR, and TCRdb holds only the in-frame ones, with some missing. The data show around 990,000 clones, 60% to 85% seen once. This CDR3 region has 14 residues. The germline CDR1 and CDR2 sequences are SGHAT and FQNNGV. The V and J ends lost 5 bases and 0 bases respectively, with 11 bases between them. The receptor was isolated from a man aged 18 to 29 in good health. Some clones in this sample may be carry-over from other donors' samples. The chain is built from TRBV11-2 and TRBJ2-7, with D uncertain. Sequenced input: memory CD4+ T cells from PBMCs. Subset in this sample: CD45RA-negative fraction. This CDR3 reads CASSRVLYSYEQYF. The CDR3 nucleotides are TGTGCCAGCAGCCGGGTCCTATACTCCTACGAGCAGTACTTC.